The 14 T cell receptor beta chains reported below all come from one sample, sequenced in a study of Graves' ophthalmopathy and Graves' hyperthyroidism. Amplifying from RNA transcripts, the study obtained TCR beta CDR3 regions. After a first-round RT-PCR with HTBI primers, a second-round multiplex PCR was run. TCRdb recomputed calls from the multiplex PCR reads with MiXCR, one row per CDR3 protein. The sample lists just over 400,000 distinct CDR3 sequences; roughly 21% were seen once. The sequencing input was peripheral blood. All receptors derive from a woman aged 18 to 35 with stable Graves' hyperthyroidism.

This clonotype was observed at least ten times. The chain is built from TRBV6-2 or TRBV6-3 and TRBJ2-7; D perhaps matches TRBD2 (6 bases). Looked up from germline, CDR1 is MNHEY and CDR2 is SVGEGT. V was shortened by 6 bases and J by 4 bases, with 16 bases between the two germline ends. The CDR3 is made up of 14 amino acids. CDR3 sequence (DNA): TGTGCCAGCAGCCTCTCTCGGGGGTGGTACGAGCAGTACTTC. Translation: CASSLSRGWYEQYF.

Many counts were recorded for this clonotype. The chain has TRBV20-1 and TRBJ2-7; D perhaps matches TRBD2 (7 bases). Trimming stripped 1 base from V and 1 base from J, with 14 bases between. CDR1 is DFQATT and CDR2 is SNEGSKA in the germline V gene (reference sequence). The CDR3 totals 15 residues. As DNA, the CDR3 is TGCAGTGCTAGAGGGGGGGGCTCTATATCCTACGAGCAGTACTTC. Translated, it gives CSARGGGSISYEQYF.

This clonotype was found many times. This chain uses TRBV12-5 with TRBJ2-2; D unclear. CDR3 length: 16 residues. The V end lost 2 bases, the J end lost 5 bases, and 15 bases lay between the germline ends. CDR1 and CDR2 (germline): LGHNT, FRNRAP. Written as DNA, the CDR3 is TGTGCTAGTGGTTTGCCTCGGATAGATACGACCGGGGAGCTGTTTTTT. Amino acid sequence: CASGLPRIDTTGELFF.

The CDR3 DNA is TGTGCCAGCAGTGCCGGGCAGCTTAGGACTGAAGCTTTCTTT. It is translated as CASSAGQLRTEAFF. The rearrangement joins TRBV2 to TRBJ1-1; D is unclear. Germline V gene lookup returns CDR1 SNHLY and CDR2 FYNNEI. Trimming removed 4 bases at V and 5 bases at J, with 14 bases between. CDR3 length: 14 residues.

The rearrangement uses TRBV19 and TRBJ2-7, with D possibly being TRBD1 (6 bases). The length of the CDR3 is 13 residues. V lost 6 bases and J lost 0, with 9 bases in between. Germline V gives CDR1 LNHDA, CDR2 SQIVND (reference sequence). CDR3 DNA: TGTGCCAGTAGGGACAGCACCTCCTACGAGCAGTACTTC. It translates to CASRDSTSYEQYF.

This clonotype was seen at least ten times. The chain combines TRBV6-1 with TRBJ1-5, with unresolved D. Germline V gives CDR1 MNHNS, CDR2 SASEGT. The length of the CDR3 is 13 residues. The V gene lost 1 base and the J gene lost 10 bases, with 11 bases spanning the gap. Here the CDR3 reads CASSEGGSSPQHF. The CDR3 DNA reads TGTGCCAGCAGTGAAGGTGGCAGTTCCCCCCAGCATTTT.

The chain uses TRBV6-5 and TRBJ2-7; TRBD1 matches 7 bases. The CDR3 is 16 residues long. Germline V gives CDR1 MNHEY, CDR2 SVGAGI. The junction had 10 bases not matched to a gene; V was cut back by 0 bases and J by 5 bases. CDR3 region: CASSYSIQGVRDEQYF. For the CDR3, the DNA is TGTGCCAGCAGTTACTCGATCCAGGGGGTAAGAGACGAGCAGTACTTC.

This clonotype appeared many times. The V call is TRBV6-1, the J call TRBJ1-2; the D gene is possibly TRBD1 (5 bases). This CDR3 region has 13 residues. Germline CDR1 reads MNHNS; CDR2 reads SASEGT. The V end lost 3 bases, the J end lost 10 bases, and 15 bases lay between the germline ends. The CDR3 spells CASSENRDGTYTF. The DNA of the CDR3 is TGTGCCAGCAGTGAGAACCGGGACGGTACCTACACCTTC.

The V gene is TRBV20-1, the J gene TRBJ1-5; perhaps TRBD1 as D (5 bases). The V gene lost 4 bases and the J gene lost 6 bases, with 16 bases spanning the gap. The germline gives CDR1 DFQATT, CDR2 SNEGSKA (reference sequence). The CDR3 runs to 14 residues. This chain's CDR3 is CSANRDGQGQPQHF. CDR3 DNA: TGCAGTGCTAACCGGGACGGTCAGGGTCAGCCCCAGCATTTT.

Worth noting for this clonotype: A much more abundant neighbour one base away suggests this may be a read error. This chain uses TRBV5-1 with TRBJ1-2; D not certain. V was clipped by 2 bases and J by 6 bases, with 17 bases between them. CDR1 is SGHRS, CDR2 YFSETQ, per germline. The CDR3 has 15 amino acids. The CDR3, as DNA: TGCGCCAGCAGCTTAGGAACAGCCCCCCGCCATGGCTACACCTTC. Translating it yields CASSLGTAPRHGYTF.

This clonotype has a count of ten or more. The gene calls are TRBV12-3 or TRBV12-4 and TRBJ2-3; D is possibly TRBD1 (5 bases). CDR3 length: 14 amino acids. Between the trimmed V and J ends, which lost 7 bases and 2 bases, there was a span of 13 bases. The CDR3 sequence: CASMAQGFTDTQYF. Here the CDR3 DNA reads TGTGCCAGCATGGCCCAGGGATTCACAGATACGCAGTATTTT.

The table lists this clonotype with many counts. This chain uses TRBV13 with TRBJ1-1; 8 positions match TRBD1. Germline CDR1 is PRHDT and CDR2 is FYEKMQ (reference sequence). The CDR3 covers 13 residues. V dropped 5 bases and J dropped 8; count of bases not matched to a gene: 7. The CDR3 region has the DNA TGTGCCAGCAGCCCAGGACAGGGTTCCGAAGCTTTCTTT. It yields the protein CASSPGQGSEAFF.

This clonotype has more than one count but fewer than ten. The chain recombines TRBV20-1 with TRBJ1-1; 7 bases line up with TRBD1. Trimming removed 4 bases from V and 5 bases from J; junction bases left unmatched: 4. The CDR3 spans 12 residues. CDR1 is DFQATT and CDR2 is SNEGSKA in the germline V gene (reference sequence). CDR3 nucleotides: TGCAGTGCTAAGACAGGGTTGACTGAAGCTTTCTTT. It is translated as CSAKTGLTEAFF.

This clonotype was seen many times. J is TRBJ2-2 and V is TRBV4-2; 10 bases map to TRBD2. The CDR3 length is 17 residues. V trimming: 4 bases; J trimming: 2 bases; junction bases outside the gene matches: 7. CDR1 and CDR2 from the germline V gene are LGHNA and YNFKEQ. The DNA for the CDR3 is TGTGCCAGCAGCCCCGGGATAGCGGGAGGTAACACCGGGGAGCTGTTTTTT. The encoded protein is CASSPGIAGGNTGELFF.